This is a list of T cell receptor beta chains from one sample in a study of cytomegalovirus exposure and HLA in healthy donors. Assay used: immunoSEQ multiplex PCR; TCRdb lists only in-frame clones, some missing. This sample has about 150,000 clones; over 60% occur once, and the top ten carry over 2%. Sequencing used PBMCs. The origin of the receptors is a man aged 25 to 45 in good health and CMV-seronegative. Both conserved end residues are part of each CDR3. The D gene is left open where the match is weak. Size is omitted from some rows. Given values are once, few, many or a class for expanded clones.

clone size | J gene | D gene | V gene | CDR3 protein | CDR3 DNA
- | TRBJ2-5 | - | TRBV12-5 | CASGSQTGFRETQYF | TGTGCTAGTGGTTCCCAGACAGGTTTTAGGGAGACCCAGTACTTC
once | TRBJ2-3 | TRBD2 | TRBV27 | CASRSGGLAVIYTDTQYF | TGTGCCAGCCGATCAGGCGGGCTAGCGGTGATTTACACAGATACGCAGTATTTT
- | TRBJ1-2 | - | TRBV5-1 | CASSLSTGQYGYTF | TGCGCCAGCAGCCTGTCGACAGGACAGTATGGCTACACCTTC
- | TRBJ2-7 | - | TRBV2 | CASSASRTNYEQYF | TGTGCCAGCAGTGCCAGCCGGACTAATTACGAGCAGTACTTC
- | TRBJ1-1 | TRBD1 | TRBV11-2 | CASSFDYAGGRAFF | TGTGCCAGCAGCTTTGACTACGCAGGGGGCCGAGCTTTCTTT
- | TRBJ2-7 | TRBD1 | TRBV5-4 | CASSLKGTGALYEQYF | TGTGCCAGCAGCTTGAAGGGGACAGGGGCCCTCTACGAGCAGTACTTC
few | TRBJ2-4 | - | TRBV6-1 | CASSELVQGGDIQYF | TGTGCCAGCAGTGAACTTGTACAGGGTGGGGACATTCAGTACTTC
once | TRBJ2-1 | TRBD2 | TRBV27 | CASSQEGLAGNNEQFF | TGTGCCAGCAGCCAGGAGGGACTAGCGGGGAACAATGAGCAGTTCTTC
- | TRBJ1-1 | - | TRBV6-5 | CASSLSTGLEAFF | TGTGCCAGCAGCCTATCCACCGGTCTGGAAGCTTTCTTT
once | TRBJ2-5 | - | TRBV19 | CASSIGRQETQYF | TGTGCCAGTAGTATTGGCAGACAAGAGACCCAGTACTTC
- | TRBJ1-5 | - | TRBV6-5 | CASSYGRDQPQHF | TGTGCCAGCAGTTACGGTCGGGATCAGCCCCAGCATTTT
- | TRBJ2-2 | - | TRBV6-6 | CASSAVANTGELFF | TGTGCCAGCAGTGCAGTTGCGAACACCGGGGAGCTGTTTTTT
- | TRBJ2-7 | TRBD1 | TRBV27 | CASSFGQAEGKQYF | TGTGCCAGCAGTTTCGGACAGGCAGAGGGAAAGCAGTACTTC
- | TRBJ2-7 | - | TRBV7-9 | CASSLSPATGSYEQYF | TGTGCCAGCAGCTTATCGCCGGCGACAGGCTCCTACGAGCAGTACTTC
- | TRBJ2-3 | - | TRBV30 | CAWGGSTDTQYF | TGTGCCTGGGGCGGTAGCACAGATACGCAGTATTTT
- | TRBJ2-1 | TRBD1 | TRBV7-9 | CASSLKGAEQFF | TGTGCCAGCAGCCTAAAGGGGGCAGAGCAGTTCTTC
once | TRBJ1-2 | - | TRBV4-1 | CASSQGSRGLRYGYTF | TGCGCCAGCAGCCAAGGTTCTAGGGGTCTACGCTATGGCTACACCTTC
- | TRBJ2-2 | - | TRBV5-1 | CASSFMGRNGELFF | TGCGCCAGCAGCTTTATGGGGCGCAACGGGGAGCTGTTTTTT
- | TRBJ1-4 | - | TRBV23-1 | CASSQYGPTGGLFF | TGCGCCAGCAGTCAATATGGACCCACGGGGGGACTGTTTTTT
once | TRBJ2-7 | - | TRBV14 | CASSLSGSSYEQYF | TGTGCCAGCAGCCTCTCGGGAAGCTCCTACGAGCAGTACTTC
- | TRBJ2-7 | TRBD1 | TRBV19 | CASRRDRGSYEQYF | TGTGCCAGTAGGCGGGACAGGGGTTCCTACGAGCAGTACTTC
few | TRBJ2-5 | - | TRBV25-1 | CASSPPFEETQYF | TGTGCCAGCAGCCCACCCTTCGAGGAGACCCAGTACTTC
few | TRBJ2-4 | TRBD1 | TRBV5-6 | CASSLAGTGLAKNIQYF | TGTGCCAGCAGCTTGGCCGGGACAGGGCTAGCCAAAAACATTCAGTACTTC
- | TRBJ2-3 | TRBD2 | TRBV5-4 | CASSSLAGDTDTQYF | TGTGCCAGCAGCTCACTAGCGGGGGACACAGATACGCAGTATTTT